Following are 14 T cell receptor beta chains from one sample sequenced in a study of T cell changes during pregnancy in multiple sclerosis. The protocol was immunoSEQ multiplex PCR, while the TCRdb copy is restricted to in-frame clones and leaves out a portion. The sample has tens of thousands of clones, 80% to 95% seen once. Sequenced here: peripheral blood, sampled in the third trimester of pregnancy. These receptors were obtained from a female donor with multiple sclerosis, enrolled in a pregnancy study.

This chain uses TRBV5-6 with TRBJ1-1; 7 nucleotides match TRBD1. Germline assignment: CDR1 SGHDT and CDR2 YYEEEE. CDR3 length: 13 residues. Trimming took 2 bases from V and 7 from J; bases not matched to a gene: 5. The CDR3 reads CASSFGTAIEAFF. In nucleotides, the CDR3 is TGTGCCAGCAGCTTCGGGACAGCGATTGAAGCTTTCTTT.

This clone came up once. This rearrangement joins TRBV18 to TRBJ2-1; TRBD2 aligns across 10 bases. This CDR3 has 14 residues. The V segment lost 1 base and the J segment 8 bases; nucleotides outside the gene matches: 2. Germline assignment: CDR1 KGHSH and CDR2 LQKENI. CDR3 sequence: CASSPLAGGYEQFF. CDR3 sequence (DNA): TGTGCCAGCTCACCACTAGCGGGAGGCTATGAGCAGTTCTTC. Filled out from reference TRBV18 and TRBJ2-1, the complete variable domain reads NAGVMQNPRHLVRRRGQEARLRCSPMKGHSHVYWYRQLPEEGLKFMVYLQKENIIDESGMPKERFSAEFPKEGPSILRIQQVVRGDSAAYFCASSPLAGGYEQFFGPGTRLTVL.

The sample holds one count of this clone. This chain uses TRBV11-2 with TRBJ2-3; 9 bases match TRBD2. Germline CDR1 SGHAT, CDR2 FQNNGV. V shed 5 bases and J 7 bases; nucleotides not matched to a gene: 13. The CDR3 has 16 amino acids. The CDR3 sequence is CASSTTRGREGYTQYF. As DNA, the CDR3 is TGTGCCAGCAGCACAACCCGGGGGCGGGAGGGTTATACGCAGTATTTT.

This clone was detected only a few times. As the CDR3 is not closed by the conserved phenylalanine or tryptophan, this likely results from a read error. Because the CDR3's place on the DNA is in doubt, the DNA is left out and the CDR3 is given as listed by TCRdb. This sequence joins TRBV23-1 and TRBJ2-7; TRBD1, the table's D call, was not compared with the DNA. Being an ORF, TRBV23-1 has a function that is uncertain. The CDR3 is 13 residues long, ends included. This CDR3 reads CASSQSFVGQYVI.

The chain joins TRBV9 to TRBJ1-1; D not certain. Germline values: CDR1 SGDLS, CDR2 YYNGEE. The CDR3 is 13 amino acids. The V end lost 4 bases, the J end lost 0 bases, and 7 bases lay between the germline ends. The CDR3 region has the DNA TGTGCCAGCAGCACACGTATGAACACTGAAGCTTTCTTT. Translation gives CASSTRMNTEAFF.

The rearrangement links TRBV6-4 to TRBJ2-2; TRBD1 might be the D (6 bases). The germline CDR1 and CDR2 sequences are MRHNA and SNTAGT. The CDR3 totals 14 residues. The germline V and J ends were trimmed by 4 bases and 3 bases, with 9 bases remaining between them. The CDR3 protein is CASSGGPDTGELFF. DNA of the CDR3: TGTGCCAGCAGTGGGGGGCCAGACACCGGGGAGCTGTTTTTT.

The chain is built from TRBV6-1 and TRBJ2-7; possibly TRBD2 for D (6 bases). The germline V gene encodes CDR1 MNHNS and CDR2 SASEGT. The V and J ends lost 5 bases and 2 bases respectively, with 13 bases between them. The CDR3 loop spans 14 amino acids. This CDR3 is CASSSRRATYEQYF. The CDR3 bases are TGTGCCAGCAGTTCCCGGAGGGCTACCTACGAGCAGTACTTC.

This sequence joins TRBV19 and TRBJ1-1; unclear D gene. CDR3 length: 13 amino acids. With 3 bases removed from V and 1 base from J, the gap between germline ends came to 6 bases. CDR1 and CDR2 from the germline V gene are LNHDA and SQIVND (reference sequence). The CDR3 spells CASSIKPNTEAFF. The CDR3 nucleotides read TGTGCCAGTAGTATCAAGCCGAACACTGAAGCTTTCTTT.

This clone was detected a few times. The gene calls are TRBV5-6 and TRBJ2-7, with a tentative D call TRBD1 (6 bases). This CDR3 comprises 14 residues. CDR1 is SGHDT, CDR2 YYEEEE, per germline. Trimming stripped 3 bases from V and 2 bases from J, with 12 bases between. The CDR3 DNA is TGTGCCAGCAGCTGGTGGGGACAAACCTACGAGCAGTACTTC. This gives the protein CASSWWGQTYEQYF.

This clone occurred once. The V and J genes are TRBV28 and TRBJ2-4, with 11 bases lining up with TRBD2. Germline-derived CDR1 and CDR2 are MDHEN and SYDVKM. The CDR3 runs to 19 residues. The V segment lost 1 base and the J segment 6 bases; nucleotides outside the gene matches: 14. The CDR3 reads CASSLLRWGLAELGNIQYF. CDR3 sequence (DNA): TGTGCCAGCAGTTTATTACGTTGGGGACTAGCGGAACTGGGAAACATTCAGTACTTC. Filled out from reference TRBV28 and TRBJ2-4, the complete variable domain reads DVKVTQSSRYLVKRTGEKVFLECVQDMDHENMFWYRQDPGLGLRLIYFSYDVKMKEKGDIPEGYSVSREKKERFSLILESASTNQTSMYLCASSLLRWGLAELGNIQYFGAGTRLSVL.

The chain links TRBV6-5 to TRBJ2-7; 8 bases fit TRBD2. J gave up 5 bases and V 4 bases, and 10 bases lay outside the gene matches. This CDR3 has 15 amino acids. Germline-derived CDR1 and CDR2 are MNHEY and SVGAGI. In DNA form, the CDR3 reads TGTGCCAGCAGTTTCCTGAGCGGGAGAGTCGACGAGCAGTACTTC. Translated, it gives CASSFLSGRVDEQYF.

The chain employs TRBV5-4 and TRBJ1-1; D is ambiguous. V gave up 2 bases and J gave up 6 bases, with 23 bases separating them. The CDR3 is 17 residues long. In germline, CDR1 is SGHNT, CDR2 YYREEE (reference sequence). The CDR3 region has the DNA TGTGCCAGCAGCTTAAAGGCGGGTCCCAACTTGGGCGCTGAAGCTTTCTTT. Amino acids: CASSLKAGPNLGAEAFF.

The J gene is TRBJ2-5, the V gene TRBV27; 12 bases map to TRBD2. Germline V gene data show CDR1 as MNHEY and CDR2 as SMNVEV (reference sequence). The V gene end was trimmed by 3 bases and the J gene end by 5 bases; junction bases not matched to a gene: 4. The CDR3 covers 15 residues. The CDR3 bases are TGTGCCAGCAGTTTCTCCGGGACTAGCGGGGAGACCCAGTACTTC. Residues: CASSFSGTSGETQYF.

The genes are TRBV29-1 and TRBJ1-2, with TRBD1 as a possible D gene (6 bases). Trimming shortened V by 7 bases and J by 8 bases, and 20 bases separated the two germline ends. This CDR3 spans 13 amino acids. Germline-derived CDR1 and CDR2 are SQVTM and ANQGSEA. The CDR3 DNA reads TGCAGCGACACAGGGTCTGGTGGTTTGGGCTACACCTTC. Translating gives CSDTGSGGLGYTF.